The following is a T cell receptor beta chain sequence with its context. Its antigen is not identified. Some clones are missing from TCRdb's copy, which holds only in-frame ones; the method was immunoSEQ multiplex PCR. Of approximately 1.9 million clones listed, roughly 95% are singletons. The data stem from a study of shared clonotypes between healthy human individuals. The V gene lost 4 bases and the J gene lost 3 bases, with 11 bases spanning the gap. The germline gives CDR1 SGHNT, CDR2 YYREEE (reference sequence). The CDR3 is 15 residues long. Study observations and caveats: It was the non-shared clonotypes that had lower generation probabilities than clonotypes shared by all four donors. Naive subsets tended to show greater estimated richness than memory subsets.

Cells designated naive CD8 were CD45RO-negative and were positively selected for CCR7, with terminally differentiated effector memory CD45RA+ cells excluded. Within Nashville, Tennessee resided all donors, each a Caucasian adult. The clonotype was recovered from a man aged 18 to 35 in good health. Some clones in this sample may be carry-over from other donors' samples. The J gene is TRBJ1-6, the V gene TRBV5-4; D call uncertain. Source material: naive CD8+ T cells from PBMCs. The CDR3 sequence is CASSPDMGYNSPLHF. The DNA for the CDR3 is TGTGCCAGCAGCCCAGACATGGGCTATAATTCACCCCTCCACTTT.